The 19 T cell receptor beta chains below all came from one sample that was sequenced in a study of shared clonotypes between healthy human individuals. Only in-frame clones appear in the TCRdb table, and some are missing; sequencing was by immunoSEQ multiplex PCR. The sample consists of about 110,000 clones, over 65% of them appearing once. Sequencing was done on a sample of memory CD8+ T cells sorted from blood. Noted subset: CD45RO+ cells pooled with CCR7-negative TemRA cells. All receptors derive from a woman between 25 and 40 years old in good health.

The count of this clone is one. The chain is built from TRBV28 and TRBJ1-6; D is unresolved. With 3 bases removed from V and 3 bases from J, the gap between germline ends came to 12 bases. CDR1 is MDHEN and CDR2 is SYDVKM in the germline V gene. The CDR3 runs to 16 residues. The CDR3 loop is CASSLQLTRYNSPLHF. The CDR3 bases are TGTGCCAGCAGTTTGCAGCTCACCCGCTATAATTCACCCCTCCACTTT. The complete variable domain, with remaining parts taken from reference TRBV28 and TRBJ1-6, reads DVKVTQSSRYLVKRTGEKVFLECVQDMDHENMFWYRQDPGLGLRLIYFSYDVKMKEKGDIPEGYSVSREKKERFSLILESASTNQTSMYLCASSLQLTRYNSPLHFGNGTRLTVT.

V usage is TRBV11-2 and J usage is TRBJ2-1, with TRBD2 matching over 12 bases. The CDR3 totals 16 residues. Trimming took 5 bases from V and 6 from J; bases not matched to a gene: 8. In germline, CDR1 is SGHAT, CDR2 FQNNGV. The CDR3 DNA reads TGTGCCAGCAGCGCCCGACTAGCGGGAGTATTCAATGAGCAGTTCTTC. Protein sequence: CASSARLAGVFNEQFF.

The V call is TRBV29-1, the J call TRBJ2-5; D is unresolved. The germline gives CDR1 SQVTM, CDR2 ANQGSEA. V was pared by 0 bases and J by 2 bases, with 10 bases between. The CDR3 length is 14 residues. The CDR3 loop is CSVEDLRIQETQYF. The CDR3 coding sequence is TGCAGCGTTGAAGATCTTAGGATACAAGAGACCCAGTACTTC. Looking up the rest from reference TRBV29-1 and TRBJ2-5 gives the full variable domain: SAVISQKPSRDICQRGTSLTIQCQVDSQVTMMFWYRQQPGQSLTLIATANQGSEATYESGFVIDKFPISRPNLTFSTLTVSNMSPEDSSIYLCSVEDLRIQETQYFGPGTRLLVL.

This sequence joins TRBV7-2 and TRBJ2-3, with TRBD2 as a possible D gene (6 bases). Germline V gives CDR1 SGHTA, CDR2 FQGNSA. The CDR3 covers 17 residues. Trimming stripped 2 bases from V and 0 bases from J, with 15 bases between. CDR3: CASSLRAVAASTDTQYF. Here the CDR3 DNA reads TGTGCCAGCAGCTTAAGGGCGGTAGCGGCTAGCACAGATACGCAGTATTTT.

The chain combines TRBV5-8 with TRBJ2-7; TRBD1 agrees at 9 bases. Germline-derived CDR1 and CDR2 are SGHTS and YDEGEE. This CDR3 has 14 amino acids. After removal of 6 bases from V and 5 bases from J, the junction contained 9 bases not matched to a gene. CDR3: CASNSGTGMNEQYF. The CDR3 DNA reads TGTGCCAGCAACTCCGGGACAGGGATGAACGAGCAGTACTTC.

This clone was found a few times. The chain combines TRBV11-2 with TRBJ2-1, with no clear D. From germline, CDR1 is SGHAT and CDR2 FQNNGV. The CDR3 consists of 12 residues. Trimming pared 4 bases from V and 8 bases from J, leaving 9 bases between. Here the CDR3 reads CASSSGSHEQFF. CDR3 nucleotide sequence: TGTGCCAGCAGCTCCGGCTCCCATGAGCAGTTCTTC.

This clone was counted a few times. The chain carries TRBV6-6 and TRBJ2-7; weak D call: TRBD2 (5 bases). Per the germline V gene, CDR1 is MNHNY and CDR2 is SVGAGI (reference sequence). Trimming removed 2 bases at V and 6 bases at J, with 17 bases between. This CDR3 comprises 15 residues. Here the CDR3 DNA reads TGTGCCAGCAGTTACACTCGCCCCGGAGGCCTCGAGCAGTACTTC. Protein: CASSYTRPGGLEQYF.

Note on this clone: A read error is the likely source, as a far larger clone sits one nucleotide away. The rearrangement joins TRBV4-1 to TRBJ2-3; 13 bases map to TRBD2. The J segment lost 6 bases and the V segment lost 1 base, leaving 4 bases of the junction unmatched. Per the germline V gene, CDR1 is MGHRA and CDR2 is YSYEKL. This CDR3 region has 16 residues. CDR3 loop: CASSQGLAGGADTQYF. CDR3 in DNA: TGCGCCAGCAGCCAAGGACTAGCGGGAGGTGCGGATACGCAGTATTTT.

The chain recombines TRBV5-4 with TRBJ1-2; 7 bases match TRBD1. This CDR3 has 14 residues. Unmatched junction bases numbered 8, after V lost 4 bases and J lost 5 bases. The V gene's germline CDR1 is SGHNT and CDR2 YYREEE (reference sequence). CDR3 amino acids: CASSTGQAPYGYTF. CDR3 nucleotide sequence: TGTGCCAGCAGCACCGGACAGGCCCCTTATGGCTACACCTTC.

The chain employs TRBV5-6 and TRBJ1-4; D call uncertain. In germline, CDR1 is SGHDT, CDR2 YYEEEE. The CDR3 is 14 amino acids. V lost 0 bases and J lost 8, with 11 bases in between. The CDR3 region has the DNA TGTGCCAGCAGCTTGGGAGGGTTCTTGGAAAAACTGTTTTTT. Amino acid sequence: CASSLGGFLEKLFF.

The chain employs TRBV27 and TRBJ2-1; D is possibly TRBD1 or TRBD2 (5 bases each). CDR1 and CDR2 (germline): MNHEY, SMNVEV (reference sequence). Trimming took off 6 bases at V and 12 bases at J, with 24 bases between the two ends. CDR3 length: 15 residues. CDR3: CASRTEGLIYGGQFF. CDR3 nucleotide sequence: TGTGCCAGCAGGACAGAAGGACTGATTTATGGAGGGCAGTTCTTC.

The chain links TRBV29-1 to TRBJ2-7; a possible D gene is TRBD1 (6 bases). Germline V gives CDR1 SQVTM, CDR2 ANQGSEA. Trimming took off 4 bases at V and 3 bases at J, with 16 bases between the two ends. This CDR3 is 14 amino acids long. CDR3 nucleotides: TGCAGCGTTGGCCAGGGGACCGACCTCTACGAGCAGTACTTC. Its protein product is CSVGQGTDLYEQYF.

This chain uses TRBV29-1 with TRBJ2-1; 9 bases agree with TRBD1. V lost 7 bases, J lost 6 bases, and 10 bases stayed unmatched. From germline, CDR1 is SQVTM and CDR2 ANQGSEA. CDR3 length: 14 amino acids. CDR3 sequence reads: CSGPRDRVINEQFF. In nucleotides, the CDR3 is TGCAGCGGGCCACGGGACAGGGTTATCAATGAGCAGTTCTTC.

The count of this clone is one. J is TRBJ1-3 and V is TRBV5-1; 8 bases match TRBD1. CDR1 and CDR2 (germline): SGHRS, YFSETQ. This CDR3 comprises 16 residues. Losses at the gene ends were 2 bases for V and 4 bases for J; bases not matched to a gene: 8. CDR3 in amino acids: CASSFSAGGAGNTIYF. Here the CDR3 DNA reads TGCGCCAGCAGCTTCTCGGCAGGGGGCGCGGGAAACACCATATATTTT.

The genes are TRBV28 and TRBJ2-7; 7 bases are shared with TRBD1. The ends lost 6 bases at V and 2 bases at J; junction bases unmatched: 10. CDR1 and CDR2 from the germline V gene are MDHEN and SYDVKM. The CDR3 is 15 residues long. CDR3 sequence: CASRIARQGPYEQYF. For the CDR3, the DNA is TGTGCCAGCAGAATCGCAAGACAGGGCCCCTACGAGCAGTACTTC.

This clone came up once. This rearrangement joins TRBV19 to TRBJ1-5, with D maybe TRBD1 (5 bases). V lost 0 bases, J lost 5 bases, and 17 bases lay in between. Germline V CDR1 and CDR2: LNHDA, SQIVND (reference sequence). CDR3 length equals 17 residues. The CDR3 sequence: CASSIDFGAPGDQPQHF. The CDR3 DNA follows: TGTGCCAGTAGTATAGATTTCGGGGCCCCTGGGGATCAGCCCCAGCATTTT.

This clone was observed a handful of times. The CDR3, as DNA: TGTGCCAGCAGTTTATCCACAGTGTCCGGCTATGGCTACACCTTC. Its translation: CASSLSTVSGYGYTF. The chain couples TRBV27 to TRBJ1-2; no reliable D call. The CDR3 runs to 15 residues. The V end lost 0 bases, the J end lost 4 bases, and 12 bases lay between the germline ends. In germline, CDR1 is MNHEY, CDR2 SMNVEV (reference sequence).

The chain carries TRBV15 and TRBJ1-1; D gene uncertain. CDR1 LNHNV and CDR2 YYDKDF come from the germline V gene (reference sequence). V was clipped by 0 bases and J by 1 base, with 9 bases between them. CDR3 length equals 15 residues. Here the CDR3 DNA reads TGTGCCACCAGCAGAGATCCGAGGACGAACACTGAAGCTTTCTTT. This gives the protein CATSRDPRTNTEAFF. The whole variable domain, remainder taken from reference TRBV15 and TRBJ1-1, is DAMVIQNPRYQVTQFGKPVTLSCSQTLNHNVMYWYQQKSSQAPKLLFHYYDKDFNNEADTPDNFQSRRPNTSFCFLDIRSPGLGDTAMYLCATSRDPRTNTEAFFGQGTRLTVV.

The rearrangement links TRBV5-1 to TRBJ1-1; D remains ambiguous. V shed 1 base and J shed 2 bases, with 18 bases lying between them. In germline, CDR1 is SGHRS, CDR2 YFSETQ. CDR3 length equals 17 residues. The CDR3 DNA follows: TGCGCCAGCAGCTTGCTCGTCAGGTCCGCATCCAACACTGAAGCTTTCTTT. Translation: CASSLLVRSASNTEAFF. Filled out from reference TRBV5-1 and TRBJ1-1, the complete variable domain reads KAGVTQTPRYLIKTRGQQVTLSCSPISGHRSVSWYQQTPGQGLQFLFEYFSETQRNKGNFPGRFSGRQFSNSRSEMNVSTLELGDSALYLCASSLLVRSASNTEAFFGQGTRLTVV.